Detailed here is one TCR beta chain. The data are from a study of technical replicates of blood from a handful of donors. Only in-frame clones appear in the TCRdb table, and some are missing; sequencing was by immunoSEQ multiplex PCR. The sample has some 50,000 clones; roughly 92% are singletons. V gave up 5 bases and J gave up 2 bases, with 13 bases separating them. The CDR3 loop spans 15 amino acids. Per the germline V gene, CDR1 is SGHVS and CDR2 is FQNEAQ. V and J are TRBV7-8 and TRBJ2-1; D possibly corresponds to TRBD1 (6 bases). Sample: T cells isolated from PBMCs. The TCR was taken from a human donor in good health. The CDR3: CASSAQGLAYNEQFF. CDR3 bases: TGTGCCAGCAGCGCACAGGGTCTCGCCTACAATGAGCAGTTCTTC.